The clone carrying this T cell receptor beta chain showed up just a few times. Its antigen remains unidentified. This specimen belongs to a study of graft-versus-host responses after intestinal transplantation. Across the study: Recipients had multivisceral, liver-intestinal, or isolated intestinal transplants. Every recipient had anti-thymocyte globulin induction and about three years of tacrolimus plus steroids.

Clones were read by immunoSEQ multiplex PCR, and TCRdb kept only the in-frame ones, dropping some. The table lists about 98,000 clones, about 82% of them singletons. Findings of the study overall: The recipient marrow held GvH clones, and some of them showed up first in ileum or blood.

The CDR3 is 17 amino acids. Trimming at V came to 0 bases and at J to 3 bases, leaving 10 bases not matched to a gene. Germline loops: CDR1 SGDLS, CDR2 YYNGEE. The sequenced sample was PBMCs, obtained 255 days after intestinal transplant. The chain recombines TRBV9 with TRBJ2-5; 8 nucleotides align to TRBD2. The sequence was obtained from a human patient who received an intestinal transplant, so some T cells may come from the graft donor. The CDR3 reads CASSVDGPGGTKETQYF. The CDR3 DNA sequence: TGTGCCAGCAGCGTAGATGGTCCGGGAGGGACTAAAGAGACCCAGTACTTC.